This is a list of T cell receptor beta chains from one sample in a study of cytomegalovirus exposure and HLA in healthy donors. TCRdb's copy holds only in-frame clones and misses some; the assay was immunoSEQ multiplex PCR. The table records 150,000 to 250,000 clones, around 86% of them present only once. Sequencing input: PBMCs. These receptors were collected from a woman between 50 and 59 years old in good health and CMV-seropositive. CDR3s include the opening cysteine and the closing phenylalanine or tryptophan. A D gene is named only where the DNA matches it firmly. Expanded clones are given a class, and other clones once, few, many or no size at all.

TRBV19	TRBD1	-	TRBJ2-7	CASNGQGISEQYF	TGTGCCAGTAACGGACAGGGGATCTCCGAGCAGTACTTC
TRBV5-4	TRBD1	large	TRBJ1-1	CATGQEYTEAFF	TGTGCCACCGGACAGGAATACACTGAAGCTTTCTTT
TRBV5-4	-	-	TRBJ2-5	CASSPSRDVETQYF	TGTGCCAGCAGCCCCTCACGGGATGTAGAGACCCAGTACTTC
TRBV15	TRBD1	-	TRBJ2-7	CATSRGQGVYEQYF	TGTGCCACCAGCAGAGGACAGGGGGTCTACGAGCAGTACTTC
TRBV19	TRBD1	-	TRBJ1-5	CASSIGQGPNQPQHF	TGTGCCAGTAGTATAGGACAGGGTCCCAATCAGCCCCAGCATTTT
TRBV11-2	TRBD2	-	TRBJ2-5	CASSPGLAGGLQETQYF	TGTGCCAGCAGCCCGGGACTAGCGGGGGGCCTCCAAGAGACCCAGTACTTC
TRBV7-9	-	-	TRBJ2-2	CSSSLARDTGELFF	TGTTCCAGCAGCCTAGCCCGGGACACCGGGGAGCTGTTTTTT
TRBV7-2	-	few	TRBJ1-1	CASSFSVNTEAFF	TGTGCCAGCAGCTTTAGCGTGAACACTGAAGCTTTCTTT
TRBV13	-	-	TRBJ1-3	CASSSYGGGQTGNTIYF	TGTGCCAGCAGCTCCTACGGCGGGGGGCAAACTGGAAACACCATATATTTT
TRBV27	TRBD2	-	TRBJ2-3	CASRTGTSGRGDILDTRYF	TGTGCCAGCAGGACCGGGACTAGCGGGAGAGGTGATATACTGGATACGCGGTATTTT
TRBV5-1	TRBD1	-	TRBJ2-5	CASSLHPDRAETQYF	TGCGCCAGCAGCTTGCACCCTGACAGGGCCGAGACCCAGTACTTC